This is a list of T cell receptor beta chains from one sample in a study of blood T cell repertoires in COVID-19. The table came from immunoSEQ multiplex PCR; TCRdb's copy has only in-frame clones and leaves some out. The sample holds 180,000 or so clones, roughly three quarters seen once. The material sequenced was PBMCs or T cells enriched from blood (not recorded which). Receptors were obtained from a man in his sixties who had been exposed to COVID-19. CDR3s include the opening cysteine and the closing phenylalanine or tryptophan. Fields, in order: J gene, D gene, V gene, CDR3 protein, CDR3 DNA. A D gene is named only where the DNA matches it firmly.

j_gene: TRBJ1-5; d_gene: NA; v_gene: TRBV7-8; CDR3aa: CASSQGDSNQPQHF; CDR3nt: TGTGCCAGCAGCCAAGGGGATAGCAATCAGCCCCAGCATTTT
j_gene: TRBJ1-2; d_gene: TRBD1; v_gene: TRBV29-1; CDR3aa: CSVWTGRHGYTF; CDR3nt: TGCAGCGTCTGGACAGGGAGGCATGGCTACACCTTC
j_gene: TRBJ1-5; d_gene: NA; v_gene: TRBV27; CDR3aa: CASSPTGGFGNQPQHF; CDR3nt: TGTGCCAGCAGCCCCACCGGGGGGTTCGGCAATCAGCCCCAGCATTTT
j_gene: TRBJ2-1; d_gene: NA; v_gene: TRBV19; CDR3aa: CASTDGVSGYLEQFF; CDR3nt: TGTGCCAGTACCGACGGGGTTAGCGGATACCTTGAGCAGTTCTTC
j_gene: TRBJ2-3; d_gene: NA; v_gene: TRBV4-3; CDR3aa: CASSQVESSTDTQYF; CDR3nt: TGCGCCAGCAGCCAAGTGGAGTCTAGCACAGATACGCAGTATTTT
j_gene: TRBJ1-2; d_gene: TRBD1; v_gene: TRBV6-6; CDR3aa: CASSGQGFGYGYTF; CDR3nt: TGTGCCAGCAGTGGACAGGGATTCGGGTATGGCTACACCTTC
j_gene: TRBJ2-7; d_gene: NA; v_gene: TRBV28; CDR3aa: CASRVGTGSPYEQYF; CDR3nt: TGTGCCAGCCGAGTCGGAACAGGGTCTCCCTACGAGCAGTACTTC
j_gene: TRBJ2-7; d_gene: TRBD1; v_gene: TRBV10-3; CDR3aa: CAIKQGAGEQYF; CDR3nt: TGTGCCATAAAGCAGGGGGCTGGGGAGCAGTACTTC
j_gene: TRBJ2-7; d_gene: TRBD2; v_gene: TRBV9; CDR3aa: CASSVAPSGDYEQYF; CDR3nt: TGTGCCAGCAGCGTAGCGCCTAGCGGAGACTACGAGCAGTACTTC
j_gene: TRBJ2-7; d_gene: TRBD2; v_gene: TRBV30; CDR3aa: CAWSVIGQTSDREGF; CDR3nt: TGTGCCTGGAGTGTAATTGGACAGACGTCGGACCGGGAGGGCTTC
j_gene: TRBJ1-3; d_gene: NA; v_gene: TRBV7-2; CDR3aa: CASSFDSFSGNTIYF; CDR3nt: TGTGCCAGCAGCTTTGACAGTTTCTCTGGAAACACCATATATTTT